The 2 T cell receptor beta chains below were found in one sample sequenced in a study of shared clonotypes between healthy human individuals. CD8 cells regarded as naive lacked CD45RO, were positively chosen for CCR7, and omitted terminally differentiated effector memory CD45RA+ cells. The table came from immunoSEQ multiplex PCR; TCRdb's copy has only in-frame clones and leaves some out. The data show about 1,900,000 clones, less than 95% seen once. The sequencing sample was made of naive CD8+ T cells sorted from blood. The receptors were gathered from a man aged 18 to 30 in good health.

The chain recombines TRBV5-4 with TRBJ2-5; D gene uncertain. V was trimmed by 5 bases and J by 5 bases, leaving 13 bases between them. This CDR3 has 13 residues. Germline CDR1 and CDR2: SGHNT and YYREEE (reference sequence). CDR3 loop: CASRDGEDETQYF. In DNA, the CDR3 is TGTGCCAGCAGAGACGGAGAGGATGAGACCCAGTACTTC.

The chain links TRBV15 to TRBJ2-5; 11 positions match TRBD1. The CDR3 loop spans 16 amino acids. CDR1 is LNHNV, CDR2 YYDKDF, per germline (reference sequence). Trimming cost V 3 bases and J 4 bases; bases outside gene matches: 7. This CDR3 reads CATSRRDRGYPETQYF. In nucleotides, the CDR3 is TGTGCCACCAGCAGGCGGGACAGGGGGTATCCAGAGACCCAGTACTTC.